The following is a T cell receptor (beta chain) sequence with its context. Antigen: not known. This CDR3 contains 10 residues. Germline V gene lookup returns CDR1 SNHLY and CDR2 FYNNEI. Trimming left V 4 bases short and J 6 bases short, with 3 bases between. As every portion of the isolated RNA was reverse transcribed, the sequencing read expressed TCRB transcripts. The table came from immunoSEQ multiplex PCR; TCRdb's copy has only in-frame clones and leaves some out. The sample carries about 930,000 clones, roughly 15% recorded once. The data are from a study of beta chain features in type 1 diabetes. The study, taken as a whole, reports: A potential PCR bias toward shorter templates would be equal in patient and control samples.

Sequences were obtained from naive CD4+ T cells from blood. The chain recombines TRBV2 with TRBJ1-2; D is unclear. The sequence was collected from a woman in her late teens or twenties in good health. Here the CDR3 DNA reads TGTGCCAGCAGTGCGGATGGCTACACCTTC. It codes for CASSADGYTF.